The 15 T cell receptor beta chains given below trace back to one sample, sequenced in a study of blood T cell repertoires in COVID-19. Data came from immunoSEQ multiplex PCR; TCRdb stores just in-frame clones and leaves some out. The sample has around 150,000 clones, roughly 87% seen once. The sequencing sample was made of peripheral blood. Receptor source: a woman aged 60-75 years who had recovered from COVID-19.

This clone is a singleton in its sample. J is TRBJ1-2 and V is TRBV30; D uncertain. This CDR3 has 12 amino acids. V gave up 3 bases and J gave up 5 bases, with 10 bases separating them. Looked up from germline, CDR1 is GTSNPN and CDR2 is SVGIG (reference sequence). CDR3 residues: CAWRGDVYGYTF. Here the CDR3 DNA reads TGTGCCTGGAGGGGCGACGTTTATGGCTACACCTTC.

This sequence joins TRBV5-1 and TRBJ2-7; the D gene is possibly TRBD2 (6 bases). V lost 4 bases and J lost 2, with 19 bases in between. CDR1 and CDR2 (germline): SGHRS, YFSETQ. The CDR3 consists of 16 residues. CDR3: CASSQWGGRMAYEQYF. The CDR3 DNA follows: TGCGCCAGCAGCCAGTGGGGTGGGAGGATGGCCTACGAGCAGTACTTC.

This chain joins TRBV4-3 and TRBJ1-2, with no clear D. V was shortened by 0 bases and J by 5 bases, with 13 bases between the two germline ends. Germline CDR1 and CDR2: LGHNA and YSLEER. The CDR3 extends over 15 amino acids. CDR3 sequence (DNA): TGCGCCAGCAGCCAAGACCTCGGTAGAGGGTATGGCTACACCTTC. Translating it yields CASSQDLGRGYGYTF.

This clone came up a few times. The chain joins TRBV7-6 to TRBJ2-2; 11 bases agree with TRBD2. This CDR3 region has 16 residues. The germline gives CDR1 SGHVS, CDR2 FNYEAQ. After removal of 6 bases from V and 6 bases from J, the junction contained 9 bases not matched to a gene. Here the CDR3 reads CASSPTSGVVAGELFF. CDR3 coding DNA: TGTGCCAGCAGTCCGACTAGCGGGGTTGTCGCCGGGGAGCTGTTTTTT.

This clone appeared a single time. This chain uses TRBV15 with TRBJ1-2; D may be TRBD1 (5 bases). The germline CDR1 and CDR2 sequences are LNHNV and YYDKDF (reference sequence). The CDR3 is 15 amino acids. The V end lost 3 bases, the J end lost 8 bases, and 19 bases lay between the germline ends. As DNA, the CDR3 is TGTGCCACCAGCAGCCTTCCAGAAGGGGCTGGCGGCTACACCTTC. This translates into CATSSLPEGAGGYTF.

This chain joins TRBV6-8 and TRBJ2-5, with TRBD1 matching over 12 bases. V was pared by 2 bases and J by 3 bases, with 13 bases of the junction left unmatched. CDR1 and CDR2 (germline): MNHGY, SAAAGT. This CDR3 region has 19 residues. CDR3 amino acids: CASSYRVNRDRGLKETQYF. CDR3 coding DNA: TGTGCCAGCAGTTACAGGGTAAACCGGGACAGGGGGCTAAAAGAGACCCAGTACTTC.

The V and J genes are TRBV15 and TRBJ2-6, with a tentative D call TRBD2 (5 bases). Germline CDR1 is LNHNV and CDR2 is YYDKDF (reference sequence). Trimming took off 4 bases at V and 4 bases at J, with 17 bases between the two ends. CDR3 length: 17 residues. The CDR3 spells CATSTETGVVGANVLTF. CDR3 sequence (DNA): TGTGCCACCAGCACCGAAACCGGGGTAGTAGGGGCCAACGTCCTGACTTTC.

The CDR3 reads CASSPMATVNSPLHF. The DNA for the CDR3 is TGTGCCAGCAGCCCAATGGCCACAGTAAATTCACCCCTCCACTTT. The chain carries TRBV7-8 and TRBJ1-6; no clear D gene. With 5 bases removed from V and 7 bases from J, the gap between germline ends came to 15 bases. The CDR3 runs 15 residues. Per the germline V gene, CDR1 is SGHVS and CDR2 is FQNEAQ.

The DNA of the CDR3 is TGCGCCAGCAGCCAAGACGAGGGTCAGCCCCAGCATTTT. Translation gives CASSQDEGQPQHF. The chain employs TRBV4-3 and TRBJ1-5; D ambiguous. Germline V CDR1 and CDR2: LGHNA, YSLEER. CDR3 length equals 13 residues. V was clipped by 0 bases and J by 6 bases, with 6 bases between them.

This rearrangement joins TRBV24-1 to TRBJ1-1; weak D call: TRBD1 (6 bases). The CDR3 totals 15 residues. V lost 7 bases and J 1 base, leaving 15 bases between the germline ends. CDR1 and CDR2 from the germline V gene are KGHDR and SFDVKD. The CDR3 DNA follows: TGTGCCACCAGCAAAGGCCCAGGGGCGAACACTGAAGCTTTCTTT. Translation gives CATSKGPGANTEAFF.

This clone has at least ten counts. CDR3 bases: TGTGCCAGCAGCCACACTAACGATCGGAGACCGGGAGCTTTCTTT. It specifies CASSHTNDRRPGAFF. The chain joins TRBV3-1 (or the pseudogene TRBV3-2) to TRBJ1-1, with D hard to call. V was cut by 3 bases and J by 10 bases, with 21 bases left in between. CDR1 is LGHDT and CDR2 is YNNKEL in the germline V gene (reference sequence). The CDR3 runs to 15 residues.

This clone was found once. This chain joins TRBV7-9 and TRBJ1-6; 9 nucleotides line up with TRBD1. The CDR3 spans 15 residues. Germline CDR1 is SEHNR and CDR2 is FQNEAQ (reference sequence). V trimming: 4 bases; J trimming: 8 bases; junction bases outside the gene matches: 6. The CDR3 here is CASSSGQGGHSPLHF. The CDR3 DNA sequence: TGTGCCAGCAGCTCGGGACAGGGAGGTCATTCACCCCTCCACTTT.

This clone has only one observation. The chain's CDR3 is CASSHLGRGGRETQYF. The CDR3 nucleotides read TGTGCCAGCAGCCACTTAGGGCGGGGGGGCCGTGAGACCCAGTACTTC. The rearrangement uses TRBV3-1 (or the pseudogene TRBV3-2) and TRBJ2-5; 9 bases fit TRBD2. CDR1 is LGHDT and CDR2 is YNNKEL in the germline V gene (reference sequence). The V gene end was trimmed by 3 bases and the J gene end by 5 bases; junction bases not matched to a gene: 10. The CDR3 contains 16 residues.

CDR3 sequence: CARRIGDKSNYGYTF. CDR3 in DNA: TGTGCCAGGCGGATCGGGGACAAATCTAACTATGGCTACACCTTC. V and J are TRBV5-5 and TRBJ1-2; D might be TRBD1 (6 bases). There are 15 residues in the CDR3. V lost 8 bases to trimming and J lost 0 bases, with 17 bases between them. Germline CDR1 reads SGHKS; CDR2 reads YYEKEE (reference sequence).

V gene TRBV18 combines with J gene TRBJ1-1; tentative D call: TRBD1 (5 bases). Germline assignment: CDR1 KGHSH and CDR2 LQKENI. There are 15 residues in the CDR3. Trimming took 3 bases from V and 1 from J, leaving 12 bases between them. This CDR3 reads CASSPSGGWNTEAFF. The CDR3 DNA sequence: TGTGCCAGCTCACCGAGCGGGGGTTGGAACACTGAAGCTTTCTTT.